This TCR beta chain was recovered during a study of human T cells and chemical hapten exposure. The CDR3 is 15 residues long. V was cut by 4 bases and J by 2 bases, with 10 bases left in between. From germline, CDR1 is SGHRS and CDR2 YFSETQ. Stated time point: patch test 1, 2 weeks after DPC sensitization. Treatment denoted: therapeutic diphenylcyclopropenone sensitization with weekly scalp DPC. Each CDR3 protein is one row after TCRdb ran MiXCR on the RACE reads. The sample yields tens of thousands of distinct CDR3 sequences, approximately 35% seen once. Here the sequenced sample was whole blood, taken in connection with sensitization to the hapten diphenylcyclopropenone (DPC). The TCR originated in a man between 35 and 55 years old with alopecia areata. Some clones in this sample may be carry-over from other donors' samples. V gene TRBV5-1 combines with J gene TRBJ2-6; D may be TRBD1 or TRBD2 (5 bases each). The CDR3 DNA follows: TGCGCCAGCAGCGGACGGGGCCCTGGGGCCAACGTCCTGACTTTC. Its protein is CASSGRGPGANVLTF.